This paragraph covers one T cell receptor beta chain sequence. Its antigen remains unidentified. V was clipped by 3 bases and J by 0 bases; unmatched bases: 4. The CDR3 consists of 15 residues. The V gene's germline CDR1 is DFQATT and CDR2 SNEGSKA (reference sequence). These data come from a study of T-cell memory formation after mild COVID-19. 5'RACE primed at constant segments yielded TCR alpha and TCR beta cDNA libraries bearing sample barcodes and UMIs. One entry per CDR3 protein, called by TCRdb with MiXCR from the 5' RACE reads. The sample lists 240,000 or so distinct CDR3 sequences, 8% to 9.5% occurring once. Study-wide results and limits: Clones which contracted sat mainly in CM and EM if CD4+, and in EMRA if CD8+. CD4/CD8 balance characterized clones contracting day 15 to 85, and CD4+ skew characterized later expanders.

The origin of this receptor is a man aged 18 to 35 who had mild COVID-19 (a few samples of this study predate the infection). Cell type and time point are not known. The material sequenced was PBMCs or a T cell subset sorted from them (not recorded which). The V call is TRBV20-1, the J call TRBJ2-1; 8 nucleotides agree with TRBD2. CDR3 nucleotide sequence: TGCAGTGCTAGCGTAGCGGGGAGCTCCTACAATGAGCAGTTCTTC. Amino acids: CSASVAGSSYNEQFF.